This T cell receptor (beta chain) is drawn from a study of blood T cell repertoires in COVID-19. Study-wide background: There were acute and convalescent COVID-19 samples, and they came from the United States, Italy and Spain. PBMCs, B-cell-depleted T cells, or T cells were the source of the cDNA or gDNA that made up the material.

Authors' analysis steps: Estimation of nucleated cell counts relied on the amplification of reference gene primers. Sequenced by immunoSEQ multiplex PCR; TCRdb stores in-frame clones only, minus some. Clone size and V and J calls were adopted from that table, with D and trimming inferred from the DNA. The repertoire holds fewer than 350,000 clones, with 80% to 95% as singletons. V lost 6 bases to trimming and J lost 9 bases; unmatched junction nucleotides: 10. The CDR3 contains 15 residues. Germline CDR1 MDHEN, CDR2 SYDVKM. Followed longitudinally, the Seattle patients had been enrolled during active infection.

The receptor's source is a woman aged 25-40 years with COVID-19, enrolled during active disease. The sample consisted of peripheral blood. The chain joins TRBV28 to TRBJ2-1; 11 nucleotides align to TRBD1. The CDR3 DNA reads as TGTGCCAGCAGCCTTCTGAGGACAGGGGGCACTGAGCAGTTCTTC. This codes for CASSLLRTGGTEQFF.